The rows below give T cell receptor beta chains drawn from one sample of a study of shared clonotypes between healthy human individuals. Sequencing was performed with immunoSEQ multiplex PCR; in TCRdb, only in-frame clones are kept and a portion is missing. The sample includes fewer than 1.8 million clones, 97% to 99% of them seen just once. The sequencing input was naive CD4+ T cells sorted from blood. These receptor sequences come from a man under 40 in good health. CDR3s include the opening cysteine and the closing phenylalanine or tryptophan. The D gene is left open where the match is weak. A row's size may be missing; if present it is once, few, many or a size class.

v_call,j_call,clone_size,d_call,cdr3_nt,cdr3_aa
TRBV18,TRBJ2-5,-,-,TGTGCCAGCTCTATCGAACACAAACAGGACCGTGAGACCCAGTACTTC,CASSIEHKQDRETQYF
TRBV9,TRBJ1-4,-,-,TGTGCCAGCAGCGCCCACCCCAGAAGGGAAAAACTGTTTTTT,CASSAHPRREKLFF
TRBV11-2,TRBJ1-1,-,-,TGTGCCAGCAGCTTAATAGATGGTGCTGAAGCTTTCTTT,CASSLIDGAEAFF
TRBV23-1,TRBJ1-5,-,TRBD1,TGCGCCAGCAGACACCGGGACAGGGAGAGTCAGCCCCAGCATTTT,CASRHRDRESQPQHF
TRBV7-3,TRBJ2-7,-,TRBD1,TGTGCCAGCAGCCGGGACAGGGGGGACTACGAGCAGTACTTC,CASSRDRGDYEQYF
TRBV28,TRBJ1-2,-,TRBD1,TGTGCCAGCAGACAACAGGGGCGCTATGGCTACACCTTC,CASRQQGRYGYTF
TRBV28,TRBJ2-7,-,-,TGTGCCAGCAGTAAATACGAGCAGTACTTC,CASSKYEQYF
TRBV5-1,TRBJ2-3,-,TRBD2,TGCGCCAGCAGCACGGGACTAGCGGGAGCAGGAGATACGCAGTATTTT,CASSTGLAGAGDTQYF
TRBV19,TRBJ1-1,-,-,TGTGCCAGTAGTATCTTGGGCGGAGGCACTGAAGCTTTCTTT,CASSILGGGTEAFF
TRBV4-1,TRBJ2-5,-,-,TGCGCCAGCAGCTCAGTGGCAGTGGAGACCCAGTACTTC,CASSSVAVETQYF
TRBV18,TRBJ2-7,-,-,TGTGCCAGCTCACCACCGAGCGCCCCCTACGAGCAGTACTTC,CASSPPSAPYEQYF
TRBV19,TRBJ1-5,-,-,TGTGCCAGTAGTAACAACAAGGATCGCAATCAGCCCCAGCATTTT,CASSNNKDRNQPQHF
TRBV18,TRBJ2-1,-,TRBD2,TGTGCCAGCTCACCAAGGCTAGCGGGAACACACAATGAGCAGTTCTTC,CASSPRLAGTHNEQFF
TRBV5-1,TRBJ1-1,-,TRBD1,TGCGCCAGCAGCGGGGACAGTGGGTTCACTGAAGCTTTCTTT,CASSGDSGFTEAFF
TRBV7-2,TRBJ2-7,-,-,TGTGCCAGCAGCCCCCTAGATCTCCACGAGCAGTACTTC,CASSPLDLHEQYF
TRBV19,TRBJ1-1,-,-,TGTGCCAGTAGTACATTGGGGACCGGGAACACTGAAGCTTTCTTT,CASSTLGTGNTEAFF
TRBV2,TRBJ1-1,-,-,TGTGCCAGTGGTATGTACAGAGACACTGAAGCTTTCTTT,CASGMYRDTEAFF
TRBV6-1,TRBJ2-7,-,-,TGTGCCAGCAGTGTCTCGGCCACGGGGTCCTACGAGCAGTACTTC,CASSVSATGSYEQYF
TRBV28,TRBJ2-2,once,-,TGTGCCAGCAGCGTTTTTACCGGGGAGCTGTTTTTT,CASSVFTGELFF
TRBV7-9,TRBJ1-4,-,-,TGTGCCAGCAGCTCCCGGGTCTTTGAAAAACTGTTTTTT,CASSSRVFEKLFF
TRBV18,TRBJ1-4,-,-,TGTGCCAGCTCATCTAACCCGGGCGGTGAAAAACTGTTTTTT,CASSSNPGGEKLFF
TRBV19,TRBJ2-5,-,TRBD2,TGTGCCAGTAGTATCTATCTAGCGGGATACCAAGAGACCCAGTACTTC,CASSIYLAGYQETQYF
TRBV2,TRBJ2-3,-,-,TGTGCCAGCGCCCGGCGGGGGCCTCGCACAGATACGCAGTATTTT,CASARRGPRTDTQYF
TRBV5-1,TRBJ2-7,-,-,TGCGCCAGCAGCGCCTTCTACCAGCTCAAATACGAGCAGTACTTC,CASSAFYQLKYEQYF
TRBV9,TRBJ2-2,once,TRBD2,TGTGCCAGCAGCCAGAGCGGGAGGGCCGGGGAGCTGTTTTTT,CASSQSGRAGELFF
TRBV4-1,TRBJ2-1,-,-,TGCGCCAGCAGCCAAGAAGTCTACAATGAGCAGTTCTTC,CASSQEVYNEQFF
TRBV9,TRBJ2-1,-,-,TGTGCCAGCAGCTACACACAGGGCAATGAGCAGTTCTTC,CASSYTQGNEQFF
TRBV6-6,TRBJ1-5,once,TRBD1,TGTGCCAGCAGTTACGACAGGGTAAAGCATTTT,CASSYDRVKHF
TRBV5-8,TRBJ2-3,-,TRBD1,TGTGCCAGCAGCCCCGGGACAGGGGCGTCGTTAGATACGCAGTATTTT,CASSPGTGASLDTQYF
TRBV7-6,TRBJ1-5,-,-,TGTGCCAGCAGCTTAGAGCCCTCAAATCAGCCCCAGCATTTT,CASSLEPSNQPQHF
TRBV6-6,TRBJ2-1,-,-,TGTGCCAGCAGTTACCAGCTCTCCTACAATGAGCAGTTCTTC,CASSYQLSYNEQFF
TRBV9,TRBJ1-3,-,TRBD1,TGTGCCAGCAGCGCGGGACAGGGTGTAGGGGGAAACACCATATATTTT,CASSAGQGVGGNTIYF
TRBV18,TRBJ2-2,once,-,TGTGCCAGCTCACCAATAGGGGTAACCGGGGAGCTGTTTTTT,CASSPIGVTGELFF
TRBV7-2,TRBJ2-1,-,TRBD2,TGTGCCAGCAGCTTAGCTGCCCGGGGGGGGAATGAGCAGTTCTTC,CASSLAARGGNEQFF
TRBV5-1,TRBJ1-4,-,-,TGCGCCAGCAGCTTGGGAATTACTAATGAAAAACTGTTTTTT,CASSLGITNEKLFF
TRBV5-1,TRBJ2-3,-,-,TGCGCCAGCAGCTTAGGGGACCCAGCGGATACGCAGTATTTT,CASSLGDPADTQYF
TRBV25-1,TRBJ2-2,-,TRBD1,TGTGCCAGCAGTGGAAACAGGGGGCAGGGGACCGGGGAGCTGTTTTTT,CASSGNRGQGTGELFF
TRBV18,TRBJ2-5,-,-,TGTGCCAGCTCATCACCAGAAGAGGAGACCCAGTACTTC,CASSSPEEETQYF